What follows are 21 T cell receptor beta chains derived from one specimen sequenced in a study of spatial heterogeneity in lung cancer (dated by TCRdb to the late 2010s). Library creation used 5' RACE. TCRdb names NextSeq 500 as the instrument used. TCRdb reanalyzed the raw reads on its own, using fastp at Q25 for trimming and MiXCR for clone calling, and kept in-frame beta chains. Identical CDR3 protein sequences are pooled into one entry, listed with their most common genes and DNA. This sample has roughly 99,000 distinct CDR3 sequences in its table, and roughly a fifth of those were observed once. Clones ranked in the top ten supply 21% of the sample. Explained via the paper, the time point label denotes: blood at routine non-recurrence follow-up after resection. The sample consisted of PBMCs, taken at follow-up. The receptors derive from a male donor with early-stage non-small cell lung cancer.

The genes are TRBV4-2 and TRBJ2-1; TRBD2 agrees at 11 bases. Losses at the gene ends were 6 bases for V and 5 bases for J; bases not matched to a gene: 6. The CDR3 has 15 amino acids. From germline, CDR1 is LGHNA and CDR2 YNFKEQ. The CDR3, as DNA: TGTGCCAGCAGACACGGGACTAGCGGCGACAATGAGCAGTTCTTC. Protein sequence: CASRHGTSGDNEQFF.

V gene TRBV6-5 combines with J gene TRBJ1-5, with TRBD1 matching over 7 bases. Germline V lookup: CDR1 MNHEY, CDR2 SVGAGI. The V segment lost 6 bases and the J segment 13 bases; nucleotides outside the gene matches: 18. The CDR3 length is 15 residues. The chain's CDR3 is CASRPRRDSWVQQHF. In DNA, the CDR3 is TGTGCCAGCAGACCCCGCCGGGACAGCTGGGTCCAGCAGCATTTT.

This clonotype showed up just a few times. The CDR3 region has the DNA TGTGCCTGGAGTGTTTTTAATGAAAAACTGTTTTTT. It yields the protein CAWSVFNEKLFF. This chain joins TRBV30 and TRBJ1-4; D not resolved. Trimming shortened V by 0 bases and J by 4 bases, and 3 bases separated the two germline ends. Germline-derived CDR1 and CDR2 are GTSNPN and SVGIG (reference sequence). The CDR3 totals 12 residues.

Details on this clonotype: Without the conserved terminal phenylalanine or tryptophan, this CDR3 likely stems from a read error. This chain uses TRBV20-1 with TRBJ2-7; TRBD1 aligns across 9 bases. Germline CDR1 is DFQATT and CDR2 is SNEGSKA (reference sequence). The CDR3 covers 15 residues. The V and J ends lost 4 bases and 2 bases, in that order; junction bases with no gene match: 9. The CDR3 DNA follows: TGCAGTGCTACCTCCACGGACAGGGGTGCCTACGAGCAGTACCTC. The encoded protein is CSATSTDRGAYEQYL.

The chain is built from TRBV7-9 and TRBJ2-5; 9 bases match TRBD2. Germline V CDR1 and CDR2: SEHNR, FQNEAQ (reference sequence). The CDR3 contains 16 residues. V dropped 4 bases and J dropped 5; count of bases not matched to a gene: 11. The CDR3 sequence is CASSSIFPREGETQYF. Here the CDR3 DNA reads TGTGCCAGCAGCTCCATTTTCCCGCGGGAGGGGGAGACCCAGTACTTC.

The chain couples TRBV18 to TRBJ1-1, with D perhaps TRBD1 (5 bases). From germline, CDR1 is KGHSH and CDR2 LQKENI. The CDR3 consists of 14 residues. Between the trimmed V and J ends, which lost 2 bases and 4 bases, there was a span of 11 bases. CDR3 protein: CASSPSQGITEAFF. CDR3 sequence (DNA): TGTGCCAGCTCACCATCCCAGGGAATCACTGAAGCTTTCTTT.

This clonotype occurred a few times. J is TRBJ1-1 and V is TRBV3-1; D not certain. V gave up 8 bases and J gave up 0 bases, with 4 bases separating them. The CDR3 runs to 11 residues. Germline CDR1 is LGHDT and CDR2 is YNNKEL (reference sequence). The CDR3 reads CASGVNTEAFF. In nucleotides, the CDR3 is TGTGCCAGCGGCGTGAACACTGAAGCTTTCTTT.

The J gene is TRBJ2-2, the V gene TRBV4-2; 11 positions match TRBD1. V lost 3 bases and J lost 7; bases outside the gene matches: 4. The V gene's germline CDR1 is LGHNA and CDR2 YNFKEQ. The CDR3 is 15 residues long. CDR3: CASSHGQGASGELFF. For the CDR3, the DNA is TGTGCCAGCAGCCACGGACAGGGGGCAAGCGGGGAGCTGTTTTTT.

This clonotype turned up a few times. The J gene is TRBJ2-1, the V gene TRBV14; 9 nucleotides line up with TRBD1. Germline CDR1 reads SGHDN; CDR2 reads FVKESK. V trimming: 5 bases; J trimming: 6 bases; junction bases outside the gene matches: 5. The CDR3 totals 14 residues. As DNA, the CDR3 is TGTGCCAGCAGCTACTCGACAGGGGGCAATGAGCAGTTCTTC. It codes for CASSYSTGGNEQFF.

The V call is TRBV12-3 or TRBV12-4, the J call TRBJ2-2, with 7 bases matching TRBD2. This CDR3 contains 15 residues. Unmatched junction bases numbered 14, after V lost 10 bases and J lost 6 bases. CDR3 residues: CATAIGRTQAGELFF. The CDR3 nucleotides read TGTGCCACCGCCATCGGGAGGACCCAAGCCGGGGAGCTGTTTTTT.

This clonotype was recorded a few times. The genes are TRBV6-1 and TRBJ2-1; no clear D. The V gene lost 3 bases and the J gene lost 6 bases, with 9 bases spanning the gap. The CDR3 contains 13 residues. CDR1 is MNHNS and CDR2 is SASEGT in the germline V gene. CDR3 nucleotide sequence: TGTGCCAGCAGTGACCCAGGCCCCAATGAGCAGTTCTTC. Residues: CASSDPGPNEQFF.

The rearrangement links TRBV18 to TRBJ2-3, with D maybe TRBD1 (5 bases). Germline CDR1 and CDR2: KGHSH and LQKENI. The CDR3 has 14 residues. The V end was cut by 4 bases, the J end by 2 bases, with 10 bases between. The CDR3 nucleotides read TGTGCCAGCTCACGCAGGGTCTCCACAGATACGCAGTATTTT. Translation: CASSRRVSTDTQYF.

This chain joins TRBV5-1 and TRBJ2-1; 7 nucleotides match TRBD1. The CDR3 sequence is 13 residues long. The junction had 4 bases not matched to a gene; V was cut back by 2 bases and J by 8 bases. The germline CDR1 and CDR2 sequences are SGHRS and YFSETQ. CDR3 DNA: TGCGCCAGCAGCTTCTCGACAGGGTATGAGCAGTTCTTC. This translates into CASSFSTGYEQFF.

This clonotype showed up just a few times. The genes are TRBV18 and TRBJ2-7; 10 positions agree with TRBD2. The V segment lost 1 base and the J segment 2 bases; nucleotides outside the gene matches: 5. The CDR3 is 16 amino acids. Germline V CDR1 and CDR2: KGHSH, LQKENI. CDR3 bases: TGTGCCAGCTCACCACTTCCACTAGCGGGAACCTACGAGCAGTACTTC. Translated: CASSPLPLAGTYEQYF.

The CDR3 nucleotides are TGTGCCAGCAGTTTATCGGGACATCTCTACGAGCAGTACTTC. This encodes CASSLSGHLYEQYF. The chain has TRBV12-3 or TRBV12-4 and TRBJ2-7; D possibly corresponds to TRBD1 (6 bases). The CDR3 consists of 14 residues. Trimming left V 2 bases short and J 3 bases short, with 11 bases between.

V is TRBV18 and J is TRBJ1-6; TRBD1 might be the D (6 bases). The CDR3 consists of 14 residues. The V and J ends lost 6 bases and 8 bases respectively, with 14 bases between them. The germline CDR1 and CDR2 sequences are KGHSH and LQKENI. The CDR3 DNA sequence: TGTGCCAGCTCGACCGGGACAAGAGATTCACCCCTCCACTTT. It is translated as CASSTGTRDSPLHF.

The chain has TRBV10-1 and TRBJ2-2, with unresolved D. The CDR3 runs to 12 residues. V gave up 3 bases and J gave up 5 bases, with 4 bases separating them. Germline CDR1 WNHNN, CDR2 SYGVQD (reference sequence). This CDR3 reads CASSELTGELFF. Written as DNA, the CDR3 is TGCGCCAGCAGTGAATTAACCGGGGAGCTGTTTTTT.

The CDR3 sequence is CATSDYTGELFF. In DNA form, the CDR3 reads TGTGCCACCAGTGACTACACCGGGGAGCTGTTTTTT. The chain employs TRBV24-1 and TRBJ2-2; D remains unclear. V was clipped by 4 bases and J by 3 bases, with 2 bases between them. CDR3 length: 12 amino acids. Germline-derived CDR1 and CDR2 are KGHDR and SFDVKD.

This clonotype was counted a few times. J is TRBJ2-1 and V is TRBV7-2; TRBD2 matches at 9 bases. The trim removed 4 bases at V and 6 bases at J, leaving 10 bases unmatched. Germline V gene data show CDR1 as SGHTA and CDR2 as FQGNSA. CDR3 length equals 16 residues. The CDR3 region is CASSSAGSGRRNEQFF. CDR3 bases: TGTGCCAGCAGCTCGGCGGGGAGCGGGAGGCGCAATGAGCAGTTCTTC.

This rearrangement joins TRBV2 to TRBJ2-1; D tentatively reads TRBD1 or TRBD2 (5 bases each). Germline V gene lookup returns CDR1 SNHLY and CDR2 FYNNEI. The CDR3 is made up of 13 amino acids. V was shortened by 6 bases and J by 4 bases, with 10 bases between the two germline ends. The CDR3 reads CASRVGPYNEQFF. The DNA for the CDR3 is TGTGCCAGCAGGGTGGGACCTTACAATGAGCAGTTCTTC.

This clonotype was counted many times. The chain couples TRBV29-1 to TRBJ2-1; tentatively, D is TRBD1 or TRBD2 (6 bases each). Germline V gives CDR1 SQVTM, CDR2 ANQGSEA. Trimming removed 3 bases from V and 2 bases from J, with 11 bases in between. The CDR3 contains 14 residues. CDR3 loop: CSVEDGGPYNEQFF. CDR3 coding DNA: TGCAGCGTTGAGGATGGGGGGCCCTACAATGAGCAGTTCTTC.